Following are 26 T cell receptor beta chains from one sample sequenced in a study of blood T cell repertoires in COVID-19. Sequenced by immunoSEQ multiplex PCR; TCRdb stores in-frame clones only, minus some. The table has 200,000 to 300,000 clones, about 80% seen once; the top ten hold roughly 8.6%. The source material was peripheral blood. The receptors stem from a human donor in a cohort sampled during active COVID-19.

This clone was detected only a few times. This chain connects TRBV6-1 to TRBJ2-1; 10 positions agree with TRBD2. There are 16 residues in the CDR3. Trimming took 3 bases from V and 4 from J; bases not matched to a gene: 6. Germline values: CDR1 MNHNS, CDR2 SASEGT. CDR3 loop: CASSDRLAGAYNEQFF. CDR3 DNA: TGTGCCAGCAGTGACCGGCTAGCGGGAGCTTACAATGAGCAGTTCTTC.

This CDR3 is CATWTGGTEAFF. The CDR3 DNA reads as TGTGCCACCTGGACAGGGGGCACTGAAGCTTTCTTT. The chain employs TRBV28 and TRBJ1-1; 10 nucleotides align to TRBD1. V lost 10 bases to trimming and J lost 4 bases; unmatched junction nucleotides: 3. Germline V lookup: CDR1 MDHEN, CDR2 SYDVKM. The CDR3 sequence is 12 residues long.

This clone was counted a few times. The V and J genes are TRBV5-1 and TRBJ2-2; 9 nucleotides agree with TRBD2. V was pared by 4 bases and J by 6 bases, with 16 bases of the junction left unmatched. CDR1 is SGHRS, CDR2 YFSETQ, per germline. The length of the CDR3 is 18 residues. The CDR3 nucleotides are TGCGCCAGCAGCGGTGGAGATCTAGCGGGACTAGGGTCCGGGGAGCTGTTTTTT. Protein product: CASSGGDLAGLGSGELFF. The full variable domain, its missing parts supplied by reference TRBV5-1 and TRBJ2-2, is KAGVTQTPRYLIKTRGQQVTLSCSPISGHRSVSWYQQTPGQGLQFLFEYFSETQRNKGNFPGRFSGRQFSNSRSEMNVSTLELGDSALYLCASSGGDLAGLGSGELFFGEGSRLTVL.

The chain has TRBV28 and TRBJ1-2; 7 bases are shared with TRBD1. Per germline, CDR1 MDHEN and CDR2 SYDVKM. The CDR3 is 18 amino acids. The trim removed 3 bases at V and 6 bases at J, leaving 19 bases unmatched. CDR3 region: CASSFPIRTGGFRNGYTF. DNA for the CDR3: TGTGCCAGCAGTTTTCCCATCAGGACAGGAGGGTTCCGGAATGGCTACACCTTC.

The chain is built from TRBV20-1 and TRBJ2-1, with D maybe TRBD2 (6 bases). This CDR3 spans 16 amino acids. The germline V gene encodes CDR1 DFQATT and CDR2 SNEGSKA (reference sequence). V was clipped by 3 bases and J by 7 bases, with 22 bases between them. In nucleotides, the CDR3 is TGCAGTGCTAGTGGGCCCCTGGCGGGGAGTACTAATGAGCAGTTCTTC. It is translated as CSASGPLAGSTNEQFF.

The CDR3: CASSLRLAGNEQFF. CDR3 DNA: TGTGCCAGCAGTTTACGACTAGCGGGCAATGAGCAGTTCTTC. The V gene is TRBV27, the J gene TRBJ2-1, with 10 bases aligning to TRBD2. The CDR3 extends over 14 amino acids. CDR1 MNHEY and CDR2 SMNVEV come from the germline V gene (reference sequence). Trimming at V came to 2 bases and at J to 6 bases, leaving 1 base not matched to a gene.

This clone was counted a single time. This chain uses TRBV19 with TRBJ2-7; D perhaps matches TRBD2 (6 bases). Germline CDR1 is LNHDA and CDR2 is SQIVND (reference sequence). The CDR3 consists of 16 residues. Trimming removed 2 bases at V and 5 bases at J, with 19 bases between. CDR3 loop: CASSIFGTPSSDEQYF. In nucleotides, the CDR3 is TGTGCCAGTAGTATATTTGGGACTCCCTCCTCGGACGAGCAGTACTTC.

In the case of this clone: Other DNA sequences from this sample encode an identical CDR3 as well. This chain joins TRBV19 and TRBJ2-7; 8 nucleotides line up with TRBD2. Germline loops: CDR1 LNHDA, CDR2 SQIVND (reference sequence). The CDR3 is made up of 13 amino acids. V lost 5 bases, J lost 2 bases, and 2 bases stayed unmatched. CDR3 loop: CASSLGLAYEQYF. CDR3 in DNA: TGTGCCAGTAGTCTGGGACTAGCCTACGAGCAGTACTTC.

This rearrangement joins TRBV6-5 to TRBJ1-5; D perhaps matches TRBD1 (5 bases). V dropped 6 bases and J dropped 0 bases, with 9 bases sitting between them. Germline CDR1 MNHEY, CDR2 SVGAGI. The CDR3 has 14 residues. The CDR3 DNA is TGTGCCAGCAGCGCGACAGATAGCAATCAGCCCCAGCATTTT. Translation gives CASSATDSNQPQHF.

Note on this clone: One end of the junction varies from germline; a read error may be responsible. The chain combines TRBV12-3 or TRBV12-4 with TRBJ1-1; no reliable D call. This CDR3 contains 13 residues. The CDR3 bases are TGTGCCAGCATTTTAACTGTGAACACTGAAGCTTTCTTT. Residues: CASILTVNTEAFF.

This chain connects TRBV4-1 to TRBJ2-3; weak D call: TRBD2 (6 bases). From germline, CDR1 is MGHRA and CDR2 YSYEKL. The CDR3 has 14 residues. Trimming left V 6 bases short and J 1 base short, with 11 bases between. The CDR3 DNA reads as TGCGCCAGCAGGGGGGGAAGGGGCACAGATACGCAGTATTTT. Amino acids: CASRGGRGTDTQYF.

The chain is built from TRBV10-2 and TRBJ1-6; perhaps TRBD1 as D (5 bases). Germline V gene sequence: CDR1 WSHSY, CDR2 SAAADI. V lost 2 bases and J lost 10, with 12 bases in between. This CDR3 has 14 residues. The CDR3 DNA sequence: TGCGCCAGCAGTGAGGCCCCTAGGGGCTCACCCCTCCACTTT. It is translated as CASSEAPRGSPLHF.

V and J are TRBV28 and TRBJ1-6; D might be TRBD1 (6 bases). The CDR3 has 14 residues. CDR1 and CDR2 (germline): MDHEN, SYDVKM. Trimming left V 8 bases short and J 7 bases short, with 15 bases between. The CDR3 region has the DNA TGTGCCAGCGGAAGCCGACAGGAGAATTCACCCCTCCACTTT. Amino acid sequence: CASGSRQENSPLHF. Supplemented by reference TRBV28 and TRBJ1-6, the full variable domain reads DVKVTQSSRYLVKRTGEKVFLECVQDMDHENMFWYRQDPGLGLRLIYFSYDVKMKEKGDIPEGYSVSREKKERFSLILESASTNQTSMYLCASGSRQENSPLHFGNGTRLTVT.

The CDR3 DNA sequence: TGTGCCAGCAGTTCACGGGACAGGAGTAGTTCACCCCTCCACTTT. Encoded protein: CASSSRDRSSSPLHF. The chain uses TRBV27 and TRBJ1-6; 8 bases are a match to TRBD1. V lost 4 bases to trimming and J lost 9 bases; unmatched junction nucleotides: 8. Germline CDR1 and CDR2: MNHEY and SMNVEV (reference sequence). This CDR3 is 15 amino acids long.

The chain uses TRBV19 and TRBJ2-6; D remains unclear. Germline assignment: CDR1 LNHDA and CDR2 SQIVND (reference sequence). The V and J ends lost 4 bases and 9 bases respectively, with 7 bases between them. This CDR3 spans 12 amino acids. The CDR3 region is CASSTPGNVLTF. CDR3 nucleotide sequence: TGTGCCAGTAGTACCCCCGGCAACGTCCTGACTTTC.

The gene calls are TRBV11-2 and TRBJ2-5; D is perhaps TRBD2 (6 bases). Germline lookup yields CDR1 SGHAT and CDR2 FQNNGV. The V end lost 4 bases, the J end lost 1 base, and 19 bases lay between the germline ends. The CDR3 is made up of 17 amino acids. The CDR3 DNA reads TGTGCCAGCAGCTCCGGACTAAAAGGGTGGCTCCAAGAGACCCAGTACTTC. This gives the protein CASSSGLKGWLQETQYF. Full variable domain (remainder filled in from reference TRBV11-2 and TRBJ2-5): EAGVAQSPRYKIIEKRQSVAFWCNPISGHATLYWYQQILGQGPKLLIQFQNNGVVDDSQLPKDRFSAERLKGVDSTLKIQPAKLEDSAVYLCASSSGLKGWLQETQYFGPGTRLLVL.

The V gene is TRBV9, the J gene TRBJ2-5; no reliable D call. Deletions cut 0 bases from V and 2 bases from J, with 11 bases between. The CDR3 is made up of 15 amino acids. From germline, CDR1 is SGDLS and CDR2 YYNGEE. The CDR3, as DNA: TGTGCCAGCAGCGTAGAGGCAGGAATACAAGAGACCCAGTACTTC. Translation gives CASSVEAGIQETQYF.

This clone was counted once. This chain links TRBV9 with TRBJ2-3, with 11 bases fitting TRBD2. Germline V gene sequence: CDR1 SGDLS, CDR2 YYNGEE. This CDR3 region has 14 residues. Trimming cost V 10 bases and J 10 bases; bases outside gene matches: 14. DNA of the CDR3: TGTGCCTCGAGGGCTAGCGGGGGGTCTCGGGCGCAGTATTTT. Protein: CASRASGGSRAQYF.

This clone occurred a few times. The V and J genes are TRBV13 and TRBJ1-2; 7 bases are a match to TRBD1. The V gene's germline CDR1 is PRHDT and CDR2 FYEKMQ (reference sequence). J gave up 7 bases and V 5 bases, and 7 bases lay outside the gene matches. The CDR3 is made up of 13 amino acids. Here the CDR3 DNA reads TGTGCCAGCAGCAGAAACAGGGGTCCTGGCTACACCTTC. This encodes CASSRNRGPGYTF.

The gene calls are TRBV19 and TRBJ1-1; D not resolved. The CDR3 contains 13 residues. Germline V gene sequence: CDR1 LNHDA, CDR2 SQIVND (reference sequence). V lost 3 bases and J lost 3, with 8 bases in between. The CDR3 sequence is CASSIYGDTEAFF. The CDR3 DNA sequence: TGTGCCAGTAGTATCTACGGTGACACTGAAGCTTTCTTT.

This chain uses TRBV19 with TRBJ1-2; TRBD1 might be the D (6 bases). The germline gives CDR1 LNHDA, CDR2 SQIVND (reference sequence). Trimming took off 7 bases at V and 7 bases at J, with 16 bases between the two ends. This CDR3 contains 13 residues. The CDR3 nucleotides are TGTGCCAGTAACGCAAGACAGGCCTTTGGCTACACCTTC. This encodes CASNARQAFGYTF.

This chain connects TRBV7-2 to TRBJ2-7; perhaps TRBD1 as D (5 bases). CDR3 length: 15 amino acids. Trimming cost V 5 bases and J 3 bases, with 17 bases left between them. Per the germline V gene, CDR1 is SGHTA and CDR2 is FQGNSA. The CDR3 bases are TGTGCCAGCAGCCTAAGACAGTCGTCCAGCTACGAGCAGTACTTC. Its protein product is CASSLRQSSSYEQYF.

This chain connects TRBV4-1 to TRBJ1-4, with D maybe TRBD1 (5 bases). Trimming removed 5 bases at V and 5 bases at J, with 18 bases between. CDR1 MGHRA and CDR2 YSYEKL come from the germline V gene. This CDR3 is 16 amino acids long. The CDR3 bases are TGCGCCAGCAGCTCGAATCCGGGGGTGGGCAATGAAAAACTGTTTTTT. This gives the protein CASSSNPGVGNEKLFF.

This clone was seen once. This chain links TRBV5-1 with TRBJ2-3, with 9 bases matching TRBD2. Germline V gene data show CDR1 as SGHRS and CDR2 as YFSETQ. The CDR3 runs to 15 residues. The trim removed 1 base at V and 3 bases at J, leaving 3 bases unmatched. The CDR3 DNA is TGCGCCAGCAGCTTGATGCGGGGGGGAACAGATACGCAGTATTTT. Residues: CASSLMRGGTDTQYF.

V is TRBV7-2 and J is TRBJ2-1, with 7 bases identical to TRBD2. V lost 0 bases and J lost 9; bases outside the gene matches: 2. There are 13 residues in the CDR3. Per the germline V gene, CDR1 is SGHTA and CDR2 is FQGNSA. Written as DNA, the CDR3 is TGTGCCAGCAGCTTAGCGACTAGCCTTGAGCAGTTCTTC. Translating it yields CASSLATSLEQFF.

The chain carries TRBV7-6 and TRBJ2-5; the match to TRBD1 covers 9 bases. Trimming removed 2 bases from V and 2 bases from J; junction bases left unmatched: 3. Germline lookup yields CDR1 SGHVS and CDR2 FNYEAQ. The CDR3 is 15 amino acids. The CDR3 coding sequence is TGTGCCAGCAGCTTACAGACAGGGGGTCAAGAGACCCAGTACTTC. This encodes CASSLQTGGQETQYF.